The entry below gives a single T cell receptor (beta chain) sequence along with its context. Its antigen remains unidentified. The PCR had 60 Vbeta and 13 Jbeta primers. Clones were read by immunoSEQ multiplex PCR, and TCRdb kept only the in-frame ones, dropping some. This table has 100,000 to 120,000 clones, approximately 82% appearing once. Germline CDR1 MDHEN, CDR2 SYDVKM. The CDR3 extends over 14 amino acids. This entry is derived from a study of cytomegalovirus exposure and HLA in healthy donors. Points from the study as a whole: A later analysis, which compared TCR beta chains of equal frequency, found the HLA-associated ones more clonally expanded. A list of about 160 TCR beta chains associated with cytomegalovirus was given.

These donors, healthy bone marrow donors, were studied. These donors counted as nominally healthy when sampled, but unrecorded immune exposures were likely. The sequenced material came from PBMCs. The V gene is TRBV28, the J gene TRBJ2-5; tentative D call: TRBD2 (6 bases). The J call is uncertain, as TRBJ2-7 better fits the DNA end. This receptor was obtained from a man in his thirties or forties in good health and CMV-seropositive. For the CDR3, the DNA is TGTGCCAGCACCCTAATGGGGGGATCCTACGAGCAGTACTTC. This encodes CASTLMGGSYEQYF.